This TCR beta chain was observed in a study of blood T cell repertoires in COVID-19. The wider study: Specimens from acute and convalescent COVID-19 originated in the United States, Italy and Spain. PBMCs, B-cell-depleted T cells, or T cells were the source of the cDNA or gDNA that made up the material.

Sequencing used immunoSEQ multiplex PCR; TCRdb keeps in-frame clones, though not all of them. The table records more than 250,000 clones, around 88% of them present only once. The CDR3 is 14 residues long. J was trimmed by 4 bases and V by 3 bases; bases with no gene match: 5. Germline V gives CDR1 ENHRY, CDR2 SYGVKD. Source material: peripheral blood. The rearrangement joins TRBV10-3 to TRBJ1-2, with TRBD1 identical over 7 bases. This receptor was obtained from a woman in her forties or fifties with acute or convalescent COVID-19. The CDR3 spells CAISDPRQGYGYTF. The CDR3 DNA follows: TGTGCCATCAGTGATCCACGACAGGGCTATGGCTACACCTTC.